This T cell receptor (beta chain) was profiled in a study of control samples from healthy donors and cancer patients. Profiling relied on immunoSEQ multiplex PCR, and the TCRdb table lists in-frame clones only, not all of them. The table has about 160,000 clones, approximately 94% seen once. The CDR3 loop spans 14 amino acids. V lost 0 bases to trimming and J lost 2 bases, with 9 bases between them. Per germline, CDR1 SGHTS and CDR2 YDEGEE. The origin of this receptor is a man aged 60 to 75 with colorectal cancer. The chain uses TRBV5-8 and TRBJ2-7; D possibly corresponds to TRBD2 (6 bases). Sequences were obtained from PBMCs. The CDR3 protein is CASSLAAGTYEQYF. The CDR3 nucleotides read TGTGCCAGCAGCTTGGCGGCGGGGACCTACGAGCAGTACTTC.